One and the same sample provided the 14 T cell receptor beta chains below, sequenced in a study of T cells of healthy individuals. TCRdb called the 5' RACE reads again in MiXCR, with one record for every CDR3 protein. The data hold nearly 100,000 distinct CDR3 sequences, with approximately 15% observed a single time. These TCRs come from a human donor in good health.

V is TRBV12-3 or TRBV12-4 and J is TRBJ1-5, with 8 positions matching TRBD1. V lost 6 bases and J lost 0; bases outside the gene matches: 7. The CDR3 totals 16 residues. The CDR3 bases are TGTGCCAGCAGCCCACAGGGGGGGTATAGCAATCAGCCCCAGCATTTT. Protein sequence: CASSPQGGYSNQPQHF.

This clonotype was counted a single time. The chain is built from TRBV4-3 and TRBJ2-1; D is possibly TRBD2 (5 bases). The CDR3 runs to 14 residues. The germline V gene encodes CDR1 LGHNA and CDR2 YSLEER. V gave up 4 bases and J gave up 5 bases, with 12 bases separating them. The CDR3 protein is CASSLRTGNNEQFF. CDR3 nucleotides: TGCGCCAGCAGCCTGCGGACGGGAAACAATGAGCAGTTCTTC.

The chain recombines TRBV11-2 with TRBJ2-5; 8 nucleotides agree with TRBD1. This CDR3 spans 15 amino acids. Germline V CDR1 and CDR2: SGHAT, FQNNGV. Unmatched junction bases numbered 6, after V lost 2 bases and J lost 4 bases. The CDR3 sequence: CASSLPRQGRETQYF. DNA for the CDR3: TGTGCCAGCAGCTTACCGCGACAGGGGCGAGAGACCCAGTACTTC.

This clonotype occurred a few times. J is TRBJ2-5 and V is TRBV20-1, with D perhaps matching TRBD2 (7 bases). The CDR3 covers 17 residues. The ends were cut back, 7 bases at V and 0 bases at J, with 24 bases in the middle. Per the germline V gene, CDR1 is DFQATT and CDR2 is SNEGSKA (reference sequence). CDR3 amino acids: CSVPGGGGVIYQETQYF. The CDR3 DNA is TGCAGTGTCCCCGGGGGCGGGGGAGTCATTTACCAAGAGACCCAGTACTTC.

With regard to this clonotype: It may be a read error: a sequence one base away is much more abundant. The rearrangement joins TRBV7-8 to TRBJ1-1, with D uncertain. The ends were cut back, 0 bases at V and 0 bases at J, with 11 bases in the middle. The CDR3 loop spans 16 amino acids. Germline V CDR1 and CDR2: SGHVS, FQNEAQ. This chain's CDR3 is CASSLATGRLNTEAFF. CDR3 nucleotide sequence: TGTGCCAGCAGCTTAGCAACGGGCCGTCTGAACACTGAAGCTTTCTTT.

The sample holds many counts of this clonotype. This sequence joins TRBV20-1 and TRBJ2-5; unclear D gene. CDR1 and CDR2 from the germline V gene are DFQATT and SNEGSKA (reference sequence). V was cut by 3 bases and J by 7 bases, with 18 bases left in between. CDR3 length equals 14 residues. For the CDR3, the DNA is TGCAGTGCTAGTACGTCTTCACCAAGAGGGACCCAGTACTTC. This translates into CSASTSSPRGTQYF.

This clonotype came up many times. The chain employs TRBV29-1 and TRBJ2-5; D possibly uses TRBD1 or TRBD2 (6 bases each). Deletions cut 3 bases from V and 5 bases from J, with 10 bases between. This CDR3 region has 12 residues. Germline CDR1 reads SQVTM; CDR2 reads ANQGSEA. CDR3 sequence reads: CSVEGAGETQYF. The DNA of the CDR3 is TGCAGCGTTGAGGGGGCGGGGGAGACCCAGTACTTC.

This clonotype was counted only a few times. The J gene is TRBJ1-5, the V gene TRBV7-2; 8 bases map to TRBD1. Germline V gene lookup returns CDR1 SGHTA and CDR2 FQGNSA. The CDR3 length is 18 residues. V was clipped by 4 bases and J by 0 bases; unmatched bases: 11. CDR3 sequence reads: CASSSPTGGKYSNQPQHF. CDR3 DNA: TGTGCCAGCAGCTCCCCCACAGGGGGTAAATATAGCAATCAGCCCCAGCATTTT.

This clonotype was picked up a small number of times. The V call is TRBV6-1, the J call TRBJ1-3, with D perhaps matching TRBD1 (5 bases). The CDR3 has 14 amino acids. Germline CDR1 is MNHNS and CDR2 is SASEGT. V gave up 6 bases and J gave up 3 bases, with 12 bases separating them. The CDR3 DNA follows: TGTGCCAGCAGCGCAGGGCGGTATGGAAACACCATATATTTT. Translating gives CASSAGRYGNTIYF.

This clonotype has at least ten counts. At one end, the junction sequence differs from germline, possibly due to a read error. The chain uses TRBV6-6 and TRBJ2-3; TRBD2 aligns across 12 bases. Germline loops: CDR1 MNHNY, CDR2 SVGAGI (reference sequence). The CDR3 covers 15 residues. The CDR3 nucleotides read TGTGCCAGCAGTGACTCTAGCGGGGGGGCCGGGACGCAGTATTTT. It codes for CASSDSSGGAGTQYF.

This clonotype was counted a few times. The chain uses TRBV29-1 and TRBJ1-1; TRBD1 matches 8 bases. V trimming: 7 bases; J trimming: 0 bases; junction bases outside the gene matches: 10. The length of the CDR3 is 15 residues. Germline assignment: CDR1 SQVTM and CDR2 ANQGSEA. The CDR3 DNA follows: TGCAGCGCCGGACAGGGTTGGGGCATGAACACTGAAGCTTTCTTT. Protein product: CSAGQGWGMNTEAFF.

The gene calls are TRBV9 and TRBJ1-1; D might be TRBD1 (6 bases). CDR3 length: 16 amino acids. Germline loops: CDR1 SGDLS, CDR2 YYNGEE. Trimming removed 2 bases from V and 4 bases from J, with 18 bases in between. The CDR3 nucleotides are TGTGCCAGCAGCGTCGACGCGGGGGCCCCTAGCACTGAAGCTTTCTTT. This sequence encodes CASSVDAGAPSTEAFF.

V usage is TRBV6-1 and J usage is TRBJ2-6; 9 bases align to TRBD1. V lost 3 bases to trimming and J lost 3 bases; unmatched junction nucleotides: 6. Germline CDR1 is MNHNS and CDR2 is SASEGT. This CDR3 is built from 17 residues. As DNA, the CDR3 is TGTGCCAGCAGTGACACCGGGACAGGGTATGGGGCCAACGTCCTGACTTTC. Translation: CASSDTGTGYGANVLTF.

The sample holds many counts of this clonotype. V is TRBV28 and J is TRBJ2-7; 7 bases match TRBD1. Unmatched junction bases numbered 5, after V lost 5 bases and J lost 1 base. Germline loops: CDR1 MDHEN, CDR2 SYDVKM. The CDR3 sequence is 14 residues long. In DNA form, the CDR3 reads TGTGCCAGCAGTACCGGGACAGCTTCCTACGAGCAGTACTTC. Its protein is CASSTGTASYEQYF.